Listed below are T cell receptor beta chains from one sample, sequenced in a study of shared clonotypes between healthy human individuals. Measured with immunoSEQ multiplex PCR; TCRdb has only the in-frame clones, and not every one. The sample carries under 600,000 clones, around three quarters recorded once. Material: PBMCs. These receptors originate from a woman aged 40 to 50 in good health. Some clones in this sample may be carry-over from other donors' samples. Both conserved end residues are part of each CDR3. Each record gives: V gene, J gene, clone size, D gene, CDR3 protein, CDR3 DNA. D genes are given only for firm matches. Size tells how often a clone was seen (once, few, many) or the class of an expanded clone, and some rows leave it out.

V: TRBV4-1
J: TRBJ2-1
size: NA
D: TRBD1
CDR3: CASSQDGTGGSYNEQFF
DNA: TGCGCCAGCAGCCAAGATGGGACAGGGGGTTCCTACAATGAGCAGTTCTTC

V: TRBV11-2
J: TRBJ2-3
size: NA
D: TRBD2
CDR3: CASSLDSWSGRGEDTQYF
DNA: TGTGCCAGCAGCTTAGATAGCTGGAGCGGGAGGGGAGAAGATACGCAGTATTTT

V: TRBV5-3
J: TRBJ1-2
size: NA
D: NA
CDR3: CARSFEGCDYGYTF
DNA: TGTGCCAGAAGCTTCGAGGGTTGCGACTATGGCTACACCTTC

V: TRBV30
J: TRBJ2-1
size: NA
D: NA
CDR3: CAYKRANEQFF
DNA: TGTGCCTACAAGAGGGCCAATGAGCAGTTCTTC

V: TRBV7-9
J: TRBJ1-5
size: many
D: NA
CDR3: CASSSGSNQPQHF
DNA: TGTGCCAGCAGCTCAGGCAGCAATCAGCCCCAGCATTTT

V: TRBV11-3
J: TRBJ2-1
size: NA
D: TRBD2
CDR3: CASSLEGPGLAGGHEQFF
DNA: TGTGCCAGCAGCTTAGAGGGTCCGGGACTAGCGGGAGGGCATGAGCAGTTCTTC

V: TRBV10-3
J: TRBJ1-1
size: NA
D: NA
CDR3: CAISKGEWDTEAFF
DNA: TGTGCCATCAGTAAGGGGGAGTGGGACACTGAAGCTTTCTTT

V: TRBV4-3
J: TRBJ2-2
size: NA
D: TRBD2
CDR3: CASSGLAGGIDGELFF
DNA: TGCGCCAGCAGCGGACTAGCGGGAGGTATCGACGGGGAGCTGTTTTTT

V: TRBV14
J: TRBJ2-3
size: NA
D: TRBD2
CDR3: CASSVTQWASGVTDTQYF
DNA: TGTGCCAGCAGCGTCACCCAATGGGCTAGCGGAGTAACAGATACGCAGTATTTT

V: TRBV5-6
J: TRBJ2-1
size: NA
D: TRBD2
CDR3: CASSLGLAGVREQFF
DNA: TGTGCCAGCAGCTTGGGACTAGCGGGAGTGCGGGAGCAGTTCTTC

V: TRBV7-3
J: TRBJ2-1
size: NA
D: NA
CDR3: CASSVRGGEQFF
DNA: TGTGCCAGCAGCGTCAGGGGAGGGGAGCAGTTCTTC

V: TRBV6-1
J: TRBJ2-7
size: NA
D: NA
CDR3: CASSEGVQGFYEQYF
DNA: TGTGCCAGCAGTGAAGGGGTCCAGGGATTCTACGAGCAGTACTTC